The next 25 T cell receptor beta chains were all read from a single sample in a study of CD8 T cells in Susac syndrome. An amount of RNA that ranged from about 0.45 to 1 ug was reverse transcribed with random hexamers. TCRdb re-called the immunoSEQ multiplex PCR reads with MiXCR, one entry per CDR3 protein. This sample has 250,000 to 300,000 distinct CDR3 sequences; 85% occur once, and the top ten carry around 0.2%. Input material: CD8+ T cells from PBMCs. These receptors all come from a human donor with multiple sclerosis.

V gene TRBV2 combines with J gene TRBJ2-2, with 10 bases aligning to TRBD2. CDR3 length equals 16 residues. V was pared by 8 bases and J by 1 base, with 7 bases of the junction left unmatched. Germline values: CDR1 SNHLY, CDR2 FYNNEI. The CDR3 sequence is CASELPSGGNTGELFF. CDR3 DNA: TGTGCCAGCGAACTCCCTAGCGGGGGGAACACCGGGGAGCTGTTTTTT.

This chain links TRBV15 with TRBJ2-7, with D hard to call. Germline-derived CDR1 and CDR2 are LNHNV and YYDKDF (reference sequence). The V end was cut by 0 bases, the J end by 4 bases, with 10 bases between. The CDR3 extends over 14 amino acids. CDR3 sequence reads: CATSRDKSSYEQYF. The CDR3 DNA sequence: TGTGCCACCAGCAGAGATAAATCTTCTTACGAGCAGTACTTC. Full variable domain (remainder filled in from reference TRBV15 and TRBJ2-7): DAMVIQNPRYQVTQFGKPVTLSCSQTLNHNVMYWYQQKSSQAPKLLFHYYDKDFNNEADTPDNFQSRRPNTSFCFLDIRSPGLGDTAMYLCATSRDKSSYEQYFGPGTRLTVT.

The gene calls are TRBV4-3 and TRBJ1-2, with D possibly being TRBD1 (5 bases). Germline values: CDR1 LGHNA, CDR2 YSLEER. Between the trimmed V and J ends, which lost 3 bases and 4 bases, there was a span of 18 bases. The length of the CDR3 is 16 residues. CDR3 bases: TGCGCCAGCAGCCACGACGTGGGGGGAGGGGCCTATGGCTACACCTTC. Translating gives CASSHDVGGGAYGYTF.

This clonotype has more than one count but fewer than ten. The chain employs TRBV19 and TRBJ2-7; D possibly matches TRBD1 or TRBD2 (5 bases each). This CDR3 region has 15 residues. Between the trimmed V and J ends, which lost 4 bases and 2 bases, there was a span of 15 bases. Per the germline V gene, CDR1 is LNHDA and CDR2 is SQIVND (reference sequence). The CDR3 DNA reads TGTGCCAGTAGTAGCGTTGAGGGGTTAGCCTACGAGCAGTACTTC. This gives the protein CASSSVEGLAYEQYF.

CDR3 loop: CASTFRTSGSGADTQYF. In nucleotides, the CDR3 is TGTGCCAGCACCTTCCGGACTAGCGGGAGTGGCGCAGATACGCAGTATTTT. This chain joins TRBV12-3 or TRBV12-4 and TRBJ2-3, with 13 bases identical to TRBD2. Losses at the gene ends were 7 bases for V and 4 bases for J; bases not matched to a gene: 11. The CDR3 spans 17 residues.

V usage is TRBV4-3 and J usage is TRBJ2-7, with 10 bases aligning to TRBD2. V was pared by 4 bases and J by 4 bases, with 4 bases of the junction left unmatched. The CDR3 covers 14 residues. Germline values: CDR1 LGHNA, CDR2 YSLEER. CDR3 in amino acids: CASSRAGGPYEQYF. CDR3 DNA: TGCGCCAGCAGCCGAGCGGGAGGGCCGTACGAGCAGTACTTC.

The rearrangement joins TRBV27 to TRBJ2-7, with D hard to call. The CDR3 runs to 13 residues. With 3 bases removed from V and 6 bases from J, the gap between germline ends came to 12 bases. Germline V CDR1 and CDR2: MNHEY, SMNVEV (reference sequence). The CDR3 DNA reads TGTGCCAGCAGTTTCGGCCTTTTGGGCGAGCAGTACTTC. Protein: CASSFGLLGEQYF.

The rearrangement joins TRBV27 to TRBJ2-4; 7 bases align to TRBD1. The CDR3 loop spans 13 amino acids. The V segment lost 3 bases and the J segment 9 bases; nucleotides outside the gene matches: 5. Germline-derived CDR1 and CDR2 are MNHEY and SMNVEV (reference sequence). The CDR3 nucleotides read TGTGCCAGCAGTTTTGGGACAGAAGGCATTCAGTACTTC. As protein: CASSFGTEGIQYF.

CDR3 loop: CAWSEGWDTEAFF. CDR3 nucleotide sequence: TGTGCCTGGAGTGAGGGATGGGACACTGAAGCTTTCTTT. V usage is TRBV30 and J usage is TRBJ1-1; D uncertain. CDR3 length equals 13 residues. Germline V gene data show CDR1 as GTSNPN and CDR2 as SVGIG (reference sequence). Between the trimmed V and J ends, which lost 1 base and 3 bases, there was a span of 9 bases.

The CDR3 region is CASSLSRAGYENIQYF. CDR3 sequence (DNA): TGTGCCAGCAGCTTATCGAGGGCAGGGTACGAAAACATTCAGTACTTC. V gene TRBV7-2 combines with J gene TRBJ2-4; D tentatively reads TRBD1 or TRBD2 (5 bases each). The CDR3 sequence is 16 residues long. The V gene's germline CDR1 is SGHTA and CDR2 FQGNSA. Trimming removed 2 bases from V and 5 bases from J, with 16 bases in between.

The V call is TRBV15, the J call TRBJ2-1; D not certain. CDR1 is LNHNV, CDR2 YYDKDF, per germline (reference sequence). Deletions cut 0 bases from V and 9 bases from J, with 6 bases between. This CDR3 region has 12 residues. The CDR3 nucleotides read TGTGCCACCAGCAGAGATATGGGTGAGCAGTTCTTC. The encoded protein is CATSRDMGEQFF.

J is TRBJ2-3 and V is TRBV27; 11 bases align to TRBD2. V gave up 2 bases and J gave up 7 bases; unmatched junction bases: 5. Germline V CDR1 and CDR2: MNHEY, SMNVEV (reference sequence). The CDR3 is 15 amino acids. The CDR3 nucleotides read TGTGCCAGCAGTTTAAATGGACTAGCGGGCCATACGCAGTATTTT. Its translation: CASSLNGLAGHTQYF.

The chain employs TRBV12-3 or TRBV12-4 and TRBJ1-4, with a weak D call TRBD1 (5 bases). Trimming took off 3 bases at V and 6 bases at J, with 14 bases between the two ends. This CDR3 contains 15 residues. The CDR3 DNA is TGTGCCAGCAGTTTTACGGGGGTTAACCATGAAAAACTGTTTTTT. Translating gives CASSFTGVNHEKLFF.

V and J are TRBV28 and TRBJ2-5; D unclear. This CDR3 contains 15 residues. From germline, CDR1 is MDHEN and CDR2 SYDVKM. Trimming pared 3 bases from V and 5 bases from J, leaving 16 bases between. CDR3 in amino acids: CASSFDPLSGETQYF. CDR3 sequence (DNA): TGTGCCAGCAGTTTCGATCCCCTCTCTGGGGAGACCCAGTACTTC.

The V and J genes are TRBV19 and TRBJ2-6; D not resolved. Germline V lookup: CDR1 LNHDA, CDR2 SQIVND (reference sequence). This CDR3 is built from 13 residues. Trimming cost V 3 bases and J 4 bases, with 4 bases left between them. The CDR3 region has the DNA TGTGCCAGTAGTATCCGGGGGGCCAACGTCCTGACTTTC. It codes for CASSIRGANVLTF.

The chain uses TRBV4-3 and TRBJ2-7; D not resolved. This CDR3 has 16 amino acids. V dropped 0 bases and J dropped 0 bases, with 12 bases sitting between them. Per germline, CDR1 LGHNA and CDR2 YSLEER. In nucleotides, the CDR3 is TGCGCCAGCAGCCAAGATCGTGGCCTGAACTCCTACGAGCAGTACTTC. Its protein product is CASSQDRGLNSYEQYF.

The V call is TRBV27, the J call TRBJ1-2, with D perhaps TRBD1 (6 bases). V was shortened by 0 bases and J by 8 bases, with 13 bases between the two germline ends. Germline values: CDR1 MNHEY, CDR2 SMNVEV (reference sequence). The CDR3 is 14 residues long. The CDR3 region is CASSLSIGGGGYTF. The CDR3 bases are TGTGCCAGCAGTTTATCGATCGGGGGCGGAGGCTACACCTTC.

The chain combines TRBV19 with TRBJ1-1, with 12 bases lining up with TRBD1. The CDR3 totals 17 residues. Germline loops: CDR1 LNHDA, CDR2 SQIVND (reference sequence). Germline trimming cut 4 bases from V and 6 bases from J; bases unmatched to any gene: 12. The CDR3 sequence: CASSTGRDRGLVPEAFF. CDR3 coding DNA: TGTGCCAGTAGTACTGGCCGGGACAGGGGGCTTGTACCTGAAGCTTTCTTT.

The chain carries TRBV7-9 and TRBJ2-3; no clear D gene. The CDR3 extends over 13 amino acids. V was trimmed by 4 bases and J by 5 bases, leaving 10 bases between them. Looked up from germline, CDR1 is SEHNR and CDR2 is FQNEAQ (reference sequence). As DNA, the CDR3 is TGTGCCAGCAGCTCAGTGGGTCAAGATACGCAGTATTTT. Translation gives CASSSVGQDTQYF.

The J gene is TRBJ1-2, the V gene TRBV7-9; D call uncertain. This CDR3 comprises 14 residues. V lost 8 bases to trimming and J lost 1 base, with 14 bases between them. The V gene's germline CDR1 is SEHNR and CDR2 FQNEAQ (reference sequence). The CDR3 loop reads CASVDALFNYGYTF. The CDR3 DNA reads TGTGCCAGCGTGGACGCCTTATTTAACTATGGCTACACCTTC. Based on the CDR3 plus reference TRBV7-9 and TRBJ1-2, the full variable domain is DTGVSQNPRHKITKRGQNVTFRCDPISEHNRLYWYRQTLGQGPEFLTYFQNEAQLEKSRLLSDRFSAERPKGSFSTLEIQRTEQGDSAMYLCASVDALFNYGYTFGSGTRLTVV.

The genes are TRBV12-3 or TRBV12-4 and TRBJ1-4; the match to TRBD1 covers 9 bases. The CDR3 extends over 14 amino acids. Trimming removed 6 bases from V and 5 bases from J; junction bases left unmatched: 4. The CDR3 region has the DNA TGTGCCAGCAGGACCGGGACAGGGAATGAAAAACTGTTTTTT. Protein: CASRTGTGNEKLFF.

This chain connects TRBV28 to TRBJ2-7; D perhaps matches TRBD2 (5 bases). V lost 4 bases, J lost 7 bases, and 11 bases lay in between. The germline V gene encodes CDR1 MDHEN and CDR2 SYDVKM. The CDR3 has 12 residues. Here the CDR3 reads CASSYGELEQYF. The CDR3 DNA follows: TGTGCCAGCAGTTACGGGGAGTTGGAGCAGTACTTC.

CDR3 nucleotides: TGCAGTGCTAGAGATCCCGACGGGAGGGGGTGGACGCAGTATTTT. Residues: CSARDPDGRGWTQYF. The V and J genes are TRBV20-1 and TRBJ2-3; 8 bases match TRBD2. The CDR3 contains 15 residues. With V trimmed by 0 bases and J by 9 bases, 11 bases remained unmatched. Germline lookup yields CDR1 DFQATT and CDR2 SNEGSKA (reference sequence).

The chain recombines TRBV12-3 or TRBV12-4 with TRBJ2-5, with 7 bases that match TRBD2. Losses at the gene ends were 6 bases for V and 7 bases for J; bases not matched to a gene: 8. This CDR3 is 13 amino acids long. CDR3: CASSPTSAGTQYF. CDR3 coding DNA: TGTGCCAGCAGCCCTACTAGCGCAGGGACCCAGTACTTC.

This clonotype was counted between two and nine times. This sequence joins TRBV27 and TRBJ2-7, with TRBD2 identical over 10 bases. Germline V CDR1 and CDR2: MNHEY, SMNVEV (reference sequence). This CDR3 contains 16 residues. After removal of 6 bases from V and 7 bases from J, the junction contained 15 bases not matched to a gene. The CDR3 spells CASSRRLAGARWEQYF. Written as DNA, the CDR3 is TGTGCCAGCAGCCGCCGTCTAGCGGGAGCCCGATGGGAGCAGTACTTC.